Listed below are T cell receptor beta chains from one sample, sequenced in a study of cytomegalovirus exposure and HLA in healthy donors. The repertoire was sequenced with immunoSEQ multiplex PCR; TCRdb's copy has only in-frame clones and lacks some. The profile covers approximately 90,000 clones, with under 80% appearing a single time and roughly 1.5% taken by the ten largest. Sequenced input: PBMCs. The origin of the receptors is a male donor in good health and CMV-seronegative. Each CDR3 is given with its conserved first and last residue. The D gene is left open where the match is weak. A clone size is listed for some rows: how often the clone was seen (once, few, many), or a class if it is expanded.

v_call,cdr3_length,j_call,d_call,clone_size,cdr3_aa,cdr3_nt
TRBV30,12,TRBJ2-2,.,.,CAGGALDGELFF,TGTGCCGGCGGGGCGTTGGACGGGGAGCTGTTTTTT
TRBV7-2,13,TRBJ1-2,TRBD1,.,CASSLMGQGGYTF,TGTGCCAGCAGCTTAATGGGACAGGGTGGCTACACCTTC
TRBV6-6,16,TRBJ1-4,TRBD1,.,CASSVLGQGSNEKLFF,TGTGCCAGCAGTGTCCTAGGACAGGGCTCTAATGAAAAACTGTTTTTT
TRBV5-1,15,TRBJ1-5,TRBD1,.,CASSPGTGFNQPQHF,TGCGCCAGCAGTCCCGGGACAGGGTTCAATCAGCCCCAGCATTTT
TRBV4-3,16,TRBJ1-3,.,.,CASSQEVTKSGNTIYF,TGCGCCAGCAGCCAAGAAGTGACAAAATCTGGAAACACCATATATTTT
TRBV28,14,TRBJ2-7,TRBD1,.,CASSSTGGRNEQYF,TGTGCCAGCAGTTCGACAGGGGGAAGAAACGAGCAGTACTTC
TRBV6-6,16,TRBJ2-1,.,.,CASSYSGEGLLNEQFF,TGTGCCAGCAGTTACTCGGGTGAGGGCCTTTTGAATGAGCAGTTCTTC
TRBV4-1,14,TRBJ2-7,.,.,CASTSPGIRYEQYF,TGCGCCAGCACGTCCCCGGGAATCCGGTACGAGCAGTACTTC
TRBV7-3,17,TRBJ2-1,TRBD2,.,CASSLGGYGGAYNEQFF,TGTGCCAGCAGCTTAGGAGGATATGGGGGGGCCTACAATGAGCAGTTCTTC
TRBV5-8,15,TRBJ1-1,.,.,CASYAQGLMNTEAFF,TGTGCCAGTTATGCCCAGGGCCTTATGAACACTGAAGCTTTCTTT
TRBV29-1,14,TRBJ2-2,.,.,CSVATVTNTGELFF,TGCAGCGTAGCGACTGTTACGAACACCGGGGAGCTGTTTTTT
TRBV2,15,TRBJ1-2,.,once,CASSEALWTAYGYTF,TGTGCCAGCAGTGAAGCGCTTTGGACAGCCTATGGCTACACCTTC
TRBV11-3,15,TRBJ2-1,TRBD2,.,CASSSLPGLANEQFF,TGTGCCAGCAGCTCACTCCCGGGACTAGCCAATGAGCAGTTCTTC
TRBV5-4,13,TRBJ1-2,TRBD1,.,CASKKPGGDGYTF,TGTGCCAGCAAGAAGCCAGGGGGTGATGGCTACACCTTC
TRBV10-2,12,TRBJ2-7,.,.,CASSRARDEQYF,TGCGCCAGCAGCCGCGCACGGGACGAGCAGTACTTC
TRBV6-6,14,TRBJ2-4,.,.,CASGLISRGNIQYF,TGTGCCAGCGGCTTAATAAGCCGGGGAAACATTCAGTACTTC
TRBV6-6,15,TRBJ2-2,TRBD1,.,CASTVQGAGTGELFF,TGTGCCAGCACCGTACAGGGGGCAGGAACCGGGGAGCTGTTTTTT
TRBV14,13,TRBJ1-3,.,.,CASSHDSRNTIYF,TGTGCCAGCAGCCACGACAGTAGAAACACCATATATTTT
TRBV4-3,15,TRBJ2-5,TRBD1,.,CASSQVQGYQETQYF,TGCGCCAGCAGCCAAGTACAGGGGTACCAAGAGACCCAGTACTTC
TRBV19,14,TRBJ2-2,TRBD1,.,CASINRGYTGELFF,TGTGCCAGTATAAACAGGGGGTACACCGGGGAGCTGTTTTTT
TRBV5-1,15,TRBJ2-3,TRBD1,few,CASSLGTGGTDTQYF,TGCGCCAGCAGCTTGGGGACAGGGGGCACAGATACGCAGTATTTT
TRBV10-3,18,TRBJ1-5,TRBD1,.,CAIRDPGQGSRGNQPQHF,TGTGCCATCAGAGACCCGGGACAGGGCTCGAGGGGCAATCAGCCCCAGCATTTT
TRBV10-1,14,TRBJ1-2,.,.,CASSENRANYGYTF,TGCGCCAGCAGTGAGAACAGGGCAAACTATGGCTACACCTTC
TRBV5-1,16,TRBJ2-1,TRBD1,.,CASSGEGQGRYNEQFF,TGCGCCAGCAGCGGGGAGGGACAGGGGAGATACAATGAGCAGTTCTTC
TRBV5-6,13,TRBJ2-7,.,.,CASSLLGAGEQYF,TGTGCCAGCAGCTTATTGGGGGCAGGCGAGCAGTACTTC
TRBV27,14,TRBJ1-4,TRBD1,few,CASSLRTGSEKLFF,TGTGCCAGCAGTTTAAGGACAGGTAGTGAAAAACTGTTTTTT
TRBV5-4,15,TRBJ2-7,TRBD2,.,CASSLTRESTHEQYF,TGTGCCAGCAGCTTGACGCGGGAGAGTACCCACGAGCAGTACTTC
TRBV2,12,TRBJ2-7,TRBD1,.,CASSLDRSEQYF,TGTGCCAGCAGTTTGGACAGGTCCGAGCAGTACTTC
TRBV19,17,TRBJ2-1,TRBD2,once,CASSTRTSGSSYNEQFF,TGTGCCAGTAGTACGAGGACTAGCGGTTCCTCCTACAATGAGCAGTTCTTC
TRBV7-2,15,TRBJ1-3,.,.,CASSLTPGSGNTIYF,TGTGCCAGCAGCTTAACGCCAGGCTCTGGAAACACCATATATTTT
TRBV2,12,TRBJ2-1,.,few,CASKRSYNEQFF,TGTGCCAGCAAGCGGTCTTACAATGAGCAGTTCTTC
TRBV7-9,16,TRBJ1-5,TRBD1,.,CASSRDTTGGNQPQHF,TGTGCCAGCAGTCGAGATACGACAGGGGGGAATCAGCCCCAGCATTTT
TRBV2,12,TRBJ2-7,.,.,CASRASSYEQYF,TGTGCCAGCAGAGCCTCTAGCTACGAGCAGTACTTC
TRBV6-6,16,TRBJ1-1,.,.,CASSPLRGLMNTEAFF,TGTGCCAGCAGTCCACTACGGGGATTAATGAACACTGAAGCTTTCTTT
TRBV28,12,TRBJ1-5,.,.,CASRYSNQPQHF,TGTGCCAGCAGGTATAGCAATCAGCCCCAGCATTTT
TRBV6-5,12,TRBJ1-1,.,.,CASSRGNTEAFF,TGTGCCAGCAGCAGGGGGAACACTGAAGCTTTCTTT
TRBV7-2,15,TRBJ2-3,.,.,CASRAQGRSTDTQYF,TGTGCCAGCAGGGCCCAGGGGAGAAGCACAGATACGCAGTATTTT
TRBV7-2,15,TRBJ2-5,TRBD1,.,CASSLGGGQGETQYF,TGTGCCAGCAGCTTAGGGGGAGGACAGGGGGAGACCCAGTACTTC
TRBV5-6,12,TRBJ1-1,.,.,CASSSTDTEAFF,TGTGCCAGCAGCTCTACAGACACTGAAGCTTTCTTT
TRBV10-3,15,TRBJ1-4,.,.,CAISDPRGEREKLFF,TGTGCCATCAGTGACCCCAGGGGTGAAAGAGAAAAACTGTTTTTT
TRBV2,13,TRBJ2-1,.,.,CASFRGVDNEQFF,TGTGCCTCCTTCCGCGGGGTGGACAATGAGCAGTTCTTC
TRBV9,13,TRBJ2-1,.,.,CASSSSVGNEQFF,TGTGCCAGCAGCTCCAGCGTAGGCAATGAGCAGTTCTTC